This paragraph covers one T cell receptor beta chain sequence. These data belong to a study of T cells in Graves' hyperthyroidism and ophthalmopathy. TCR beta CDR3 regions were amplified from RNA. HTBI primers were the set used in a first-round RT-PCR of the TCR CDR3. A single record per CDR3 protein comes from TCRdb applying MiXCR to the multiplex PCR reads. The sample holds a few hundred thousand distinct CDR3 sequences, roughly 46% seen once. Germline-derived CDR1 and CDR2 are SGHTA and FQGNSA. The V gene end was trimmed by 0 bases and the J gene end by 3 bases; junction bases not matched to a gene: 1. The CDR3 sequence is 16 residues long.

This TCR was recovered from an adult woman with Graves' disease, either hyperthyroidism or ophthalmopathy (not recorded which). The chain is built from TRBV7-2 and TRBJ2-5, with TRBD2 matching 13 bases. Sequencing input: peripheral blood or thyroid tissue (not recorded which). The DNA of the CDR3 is TGTGCCAGCAGCTTAGCTGGGACTAGCGGGAAAGAGACCCAGTACTTC. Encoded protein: CASSLAGTSGKETQYF.